This record looks at one T cell receptor (beta chain) sequence and its context. This record comes from a study of T cell changes during pregnancy in multiple sclerosis. Here immunoSEQ multiplex PCR was the method, and the copy in TCRdb shows in-frame clones only, minus some. The repertoire consists of 35,000 to 45,000 clones, with 75% to 95% occurring once and the leading ten covering 0.43%. The CDR3 sequence is 12 residues long. V was trimmed by 1 base and J by 1 base, leaving 2 bases between them. Germline-derived CDR1 and CDR2 are MGHRA and YSYEKL. V is TRBV4-1 and J is TRBJ2-7, with no clear D. The material sequenced was CD4+ T cells from peripheral blood mononuclear cells, taken in the third trimester of pregnancy. This TCR came from a female donor with multiple sclerosis, enrolled in a pregnancy study. The CDR3 here is CASSQASYEQYF. DNA of the CDR3: TGCGCCAGCAGCCAAGCGTCCTACGAGCAGTACTTC.